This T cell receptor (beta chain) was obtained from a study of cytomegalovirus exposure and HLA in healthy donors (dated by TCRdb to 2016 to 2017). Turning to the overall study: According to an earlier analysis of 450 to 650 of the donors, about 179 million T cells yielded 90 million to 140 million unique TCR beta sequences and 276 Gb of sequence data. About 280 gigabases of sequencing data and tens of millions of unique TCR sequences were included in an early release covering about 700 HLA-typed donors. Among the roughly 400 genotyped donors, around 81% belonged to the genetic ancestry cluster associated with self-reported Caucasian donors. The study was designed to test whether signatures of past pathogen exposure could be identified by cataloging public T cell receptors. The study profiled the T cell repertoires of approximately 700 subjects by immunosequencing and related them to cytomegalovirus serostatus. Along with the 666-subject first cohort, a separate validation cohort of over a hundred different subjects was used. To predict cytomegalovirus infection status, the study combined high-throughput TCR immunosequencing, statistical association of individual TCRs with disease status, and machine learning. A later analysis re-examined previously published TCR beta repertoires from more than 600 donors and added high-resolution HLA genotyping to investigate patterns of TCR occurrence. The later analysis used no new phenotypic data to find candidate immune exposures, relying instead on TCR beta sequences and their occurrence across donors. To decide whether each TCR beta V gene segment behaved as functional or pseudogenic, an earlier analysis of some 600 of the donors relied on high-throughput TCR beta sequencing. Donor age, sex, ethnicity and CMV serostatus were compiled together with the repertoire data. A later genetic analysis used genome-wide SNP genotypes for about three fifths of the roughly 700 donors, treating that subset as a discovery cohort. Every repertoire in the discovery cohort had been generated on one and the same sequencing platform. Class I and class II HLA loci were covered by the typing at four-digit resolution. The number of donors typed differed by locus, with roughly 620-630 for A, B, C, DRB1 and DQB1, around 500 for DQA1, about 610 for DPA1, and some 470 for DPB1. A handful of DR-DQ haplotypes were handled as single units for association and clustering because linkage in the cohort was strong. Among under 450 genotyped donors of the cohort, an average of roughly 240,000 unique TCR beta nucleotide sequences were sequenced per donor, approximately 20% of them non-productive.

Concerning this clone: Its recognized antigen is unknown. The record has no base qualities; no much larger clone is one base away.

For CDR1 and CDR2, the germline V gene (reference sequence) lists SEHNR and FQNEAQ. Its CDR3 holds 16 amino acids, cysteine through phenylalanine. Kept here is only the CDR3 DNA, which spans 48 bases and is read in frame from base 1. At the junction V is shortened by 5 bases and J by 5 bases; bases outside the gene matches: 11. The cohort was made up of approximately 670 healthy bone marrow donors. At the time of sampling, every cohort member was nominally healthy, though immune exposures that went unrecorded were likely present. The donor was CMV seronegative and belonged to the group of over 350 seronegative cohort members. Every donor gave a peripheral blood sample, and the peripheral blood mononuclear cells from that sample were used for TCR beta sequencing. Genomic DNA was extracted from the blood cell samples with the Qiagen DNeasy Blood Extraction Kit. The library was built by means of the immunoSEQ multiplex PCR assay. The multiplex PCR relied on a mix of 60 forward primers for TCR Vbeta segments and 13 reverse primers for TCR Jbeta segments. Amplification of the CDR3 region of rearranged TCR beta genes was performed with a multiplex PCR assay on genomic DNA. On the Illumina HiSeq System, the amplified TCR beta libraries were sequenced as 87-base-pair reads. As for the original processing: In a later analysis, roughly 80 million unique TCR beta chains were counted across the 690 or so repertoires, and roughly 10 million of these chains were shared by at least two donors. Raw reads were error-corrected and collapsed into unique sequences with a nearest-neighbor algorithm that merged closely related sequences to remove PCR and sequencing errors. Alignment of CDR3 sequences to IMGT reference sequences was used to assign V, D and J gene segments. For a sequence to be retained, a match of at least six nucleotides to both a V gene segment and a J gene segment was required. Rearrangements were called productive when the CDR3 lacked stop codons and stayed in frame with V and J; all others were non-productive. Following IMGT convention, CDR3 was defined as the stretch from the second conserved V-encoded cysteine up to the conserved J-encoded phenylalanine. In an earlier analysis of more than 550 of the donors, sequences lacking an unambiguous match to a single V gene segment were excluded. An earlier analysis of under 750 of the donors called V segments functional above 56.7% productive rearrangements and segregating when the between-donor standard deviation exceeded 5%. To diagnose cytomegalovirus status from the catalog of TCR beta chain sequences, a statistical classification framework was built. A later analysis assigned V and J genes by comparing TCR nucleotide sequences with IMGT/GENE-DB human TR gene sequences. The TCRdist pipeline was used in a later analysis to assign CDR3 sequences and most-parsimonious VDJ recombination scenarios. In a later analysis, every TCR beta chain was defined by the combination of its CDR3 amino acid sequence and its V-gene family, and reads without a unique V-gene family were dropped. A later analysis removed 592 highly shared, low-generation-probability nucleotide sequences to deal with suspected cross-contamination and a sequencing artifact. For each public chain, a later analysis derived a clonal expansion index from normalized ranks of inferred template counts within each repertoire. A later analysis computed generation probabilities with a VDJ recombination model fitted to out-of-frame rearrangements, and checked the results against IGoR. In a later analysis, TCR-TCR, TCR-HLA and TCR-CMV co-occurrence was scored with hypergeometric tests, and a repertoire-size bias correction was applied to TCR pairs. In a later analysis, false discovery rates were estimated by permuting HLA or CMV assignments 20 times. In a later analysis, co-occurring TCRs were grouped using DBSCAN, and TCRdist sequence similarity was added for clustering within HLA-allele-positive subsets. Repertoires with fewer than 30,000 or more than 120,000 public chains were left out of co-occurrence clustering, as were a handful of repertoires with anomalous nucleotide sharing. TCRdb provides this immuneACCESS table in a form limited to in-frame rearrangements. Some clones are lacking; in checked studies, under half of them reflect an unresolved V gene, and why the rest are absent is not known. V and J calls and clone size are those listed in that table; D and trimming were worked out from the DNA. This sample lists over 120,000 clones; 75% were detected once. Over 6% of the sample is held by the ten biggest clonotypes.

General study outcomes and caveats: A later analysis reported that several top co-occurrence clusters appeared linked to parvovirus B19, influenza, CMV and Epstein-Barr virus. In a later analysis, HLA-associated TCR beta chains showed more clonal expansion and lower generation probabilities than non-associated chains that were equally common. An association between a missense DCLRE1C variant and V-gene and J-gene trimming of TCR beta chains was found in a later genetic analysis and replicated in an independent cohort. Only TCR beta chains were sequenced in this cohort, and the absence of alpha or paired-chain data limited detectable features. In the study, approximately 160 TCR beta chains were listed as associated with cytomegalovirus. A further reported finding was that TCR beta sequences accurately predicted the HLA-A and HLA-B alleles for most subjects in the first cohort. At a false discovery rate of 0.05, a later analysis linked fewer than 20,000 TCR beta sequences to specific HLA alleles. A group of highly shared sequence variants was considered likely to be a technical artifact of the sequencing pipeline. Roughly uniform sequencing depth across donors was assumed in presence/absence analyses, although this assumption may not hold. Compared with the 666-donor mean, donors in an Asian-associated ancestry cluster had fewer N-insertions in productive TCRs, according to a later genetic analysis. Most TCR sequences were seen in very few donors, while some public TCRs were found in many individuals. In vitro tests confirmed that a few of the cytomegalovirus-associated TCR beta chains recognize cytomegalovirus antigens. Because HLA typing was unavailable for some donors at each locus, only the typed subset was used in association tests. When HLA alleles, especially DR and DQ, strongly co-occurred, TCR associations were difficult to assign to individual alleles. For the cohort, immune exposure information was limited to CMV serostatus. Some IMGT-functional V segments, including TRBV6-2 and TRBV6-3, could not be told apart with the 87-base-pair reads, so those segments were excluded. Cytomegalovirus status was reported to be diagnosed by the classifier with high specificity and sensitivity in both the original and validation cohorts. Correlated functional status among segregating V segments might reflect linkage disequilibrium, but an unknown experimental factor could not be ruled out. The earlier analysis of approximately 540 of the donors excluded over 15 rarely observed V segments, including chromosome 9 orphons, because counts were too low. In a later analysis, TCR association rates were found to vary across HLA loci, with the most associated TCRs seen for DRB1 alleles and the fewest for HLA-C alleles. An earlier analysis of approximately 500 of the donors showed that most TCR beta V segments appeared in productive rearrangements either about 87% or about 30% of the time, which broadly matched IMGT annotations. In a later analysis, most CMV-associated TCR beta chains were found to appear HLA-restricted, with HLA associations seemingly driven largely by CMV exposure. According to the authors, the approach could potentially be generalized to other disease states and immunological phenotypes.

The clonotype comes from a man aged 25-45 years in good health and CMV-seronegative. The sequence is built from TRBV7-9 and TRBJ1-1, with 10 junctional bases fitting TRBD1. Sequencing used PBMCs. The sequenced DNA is TGTGCCAGCAGCCCCACCCCGGGACAGGGGTGGACTGAAGCTTTCTTT. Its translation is CASSPTPGQGWTEAFF.